This record concerns one TCR beta chain sequence. Its cognate antigen is unknown. Data came from immunoSEQ multiplex PCR; TCRdb stores just in-frame clones and leaves some out. The sample yields around 160,000 clones, 90% to 95% seen once. This sample stems from a study of T cell responses to AZD1222 COVID-19 vaccine. Findings and caveats of the study: The sample set comprised mostly white British donors with more females, and clonal diversity was possibly underestimated. Increased Spike-specific TCR breadth and depth were observed after two AZD1222 doses.

Pooled together were second doses at about 4 or about 12 weeks. CDR1 is SGHKS, CDR2 YYEKEE, per germline (reference sequence). V lost 5 bases and J 2 bases, leaving 17 bases between the germline ends. This CDR3 is built from 15 residues. The chain carries TRBV5-5 and TRBJ2-7; D is undetermined. This clonotype was obtained from an adult who received the AZD1222 COVID-19 vaccine. This specimen was peripheral blood, taken 28 days after the second AZD1222 dose. This CDR3 reads CASSPEAGKPYEQYF. CDR3 nucleotides: TGTGCCAGCAGTCCCGAGGCAGGTAAACCCTACGAGCAGTACTTC.